The clone carrying this TCR beta chain has at least ten counts. These data come from a study of T cells in Graves' hyperthyroidism and ophthalmopathy. Amplified TCR beta CDR3 regions derived from RNA transcripts. TCR CDR3 underwent first-round RT-PCR with the HTBI primer set. Via MiXCR, TCRdb re-called the multiplex PCR reads, giving one row per CDR3 protein. The sample has roughly 30,000 distinct CDR3 sequences, around 40% seen once. The source of this sequence is a woman in her twenties or thirties with Graves' hyperthyroidism. Sequenced material: blood.

CDR3 protein: CAWSGSGNNEQFF. The CDR3 DNA reads TGTGCCTGGAGTGGATCCGGAAACAATGAGCAGTTCTTC. The chain has TRBV30 and TRBJ2-1, with D unclear. Germline CDR1 is GTSNPN and CDR2 is SVGIG (reference sequence). The germline V and J ends were trimmed by 1 base and 5 bases, with 9 bases remaining between them. This CDR3 is built from 13 residues. Variable domain in full (rest from reference TRBV30 and TRBJ2-1): SQTIHQWPATLVQPVGSPLSLECTVEGTSNPNLYWYRQAAGRGLQLLFYSVGIGQISSEVPQNLSASRPQDRQFILSSKKLLLSDSGFYLCAWSGSGNNEQFFGPGTRLTVL.